The T cell receptor beta chain described here comes from a study of cytomegalovirus exposure and HLA in healthy donors. Study-level results: Diagnosis of cytomegalovirus status made by the classifier reportedly showed high specificity and sensitivity. Most TCR sequences were uncommon, yet certain public TCRs appeared in many donors.

Concerning this clone itself: What it binds is unknown.

Measured with immunoSEQ multiplex PCR; TCRdb has only the in-frame clones, and not every one. The top ten clones hold approximately 1% of a sample with approximately 280,000 clones, 80% to 90% of them seen once. The sequence came from a woman aged 18 to 35 in good health and CMV-seronegative. Sample: PBMCs.

The CDR3 DNA reads TGTGCCAGCTCACCACCCCCAGCCGGGAGCACAGATACGCAGTATTTT. This sequence encodes CASSPPPAGSTDTQYF. The J gene is TRBJ2-3, the V gene TRBV18, with D hard to call. The CDR3 is 16 residues long. V was cut by 0 bases and J by 0 bases, with 10 bases left in between. Germline V lookup: CDR1 KGHSH, CDR2 LQKENI. The full variable domain, with the rest looked up from reference TRBV18 and TRBJ2-3, is NAGVMQNPRHLVRRRGQEARLRCSPMKGHSHVYWYRQLPEEGLKFMVYLQKENIIDESGMPKERFSAEFPKEGPSILRIQQVVRGDSAAYFCASSPPPAGSTDTQYFGPGTRLTVL.